Listed below are T cell receptor beta chains from one sample, sequenced in a study of cytomegalovirus exposure and HLA in healthy donors. Only in-frame clones appear in the TCRdb table, and some are missing; sequencing was by immunoSEQ multiplex PCR. The sample includes under 150,000 clones, 81% of them seen just once. The sequencing sample was made of PBMCs. All receptors come from a man aged 18 to 30 in good health and CMV-seronegative. Each CDR3 is given with its conserved first and last residue. Fields, in order: J gene, CDR3 length, D gene, clone size, V gene, CDR3 DNA, CDR3 protein. The D gene is left open where the match is weak. Not every row has a clone size; where given, it reads once, few, many or a size class.

J gene: TRBJ1-3; CDR3 length: 15; D gene: TRBD1; clone size: NA; V gene: TRBV5-1; CDR3 DNA: TGCGCCAGCAGCACGGACAGGGGTAGCGGAAACACCATATATTTT; CDR3 protein: CASSTDRGSGNTIYF
J gene: TRBJ1-6; CDR3 length: 15; D gene: TRBD1; clone size: NA; V gene: TRBV28; CDR3 DNA: TGTGCCAGCAGCGCCGGGACAGGGCATAATTCACCCCTCCACTTT; CDR3 protein: CASSAGTGHNSPLHF
J gene: TRBJ2-5; CDR3 length: 15; D gene: NA; clone size: NA; V gene: TRBV28; CDR3 DNA: TGTGCCAGCAGTACCCGACGGGGGGCCACAGAGACCCAGTACTTC; CDR3 protein: CASSTRRGATETQYF
J gene: TRBJ1-5; CDR3 length: 15; D gene: NA; clone size: once; V gene: TRBV4-3; CDR3 DNA: TGCGCCAGCAGCCAAGAGGCGGATAGCAATCAGCCCCAGCATTTT; CDR3 protein: CASSQEADSNQPQHF
J gene: TRBJ1-2; CDR3 length: 18; D gene: NA; clone size: once; V gene: TRBV27; CDR3 DNA: TGTGCCAGCAGTTTATCCGCCCAGGTTGTCGGACAGCCCTATGGCTACACCTTC; CDR3 protein: CASSLSAQVVGQPYGYTF
J gene: TRBJ2-6; CDR3 length: 16; D gene: NA; clone size: NA; V gene: TRBV30; CDR3 DNA: TGTGCCTGGAGTGTAAGGAGGACCGCTGGGGCCAACGTCCTGACTTTC; CDR3 protein: CAWSVRRTAGANVLTF
J gene: TRBJ2-7; CDR3 length: 15; D gene: TRBD1; clone size: NA; V gene: TRBV11-2; CDR3 DNA: TGTGCCAGCAGCTTAGTTGTTAACAGGGGGTACGAGCAGTACTTC; CDR3 protein: CASSLVVNRGYEQYF
J gene: TRBJ2-5; CDR3 length: 14; D gene: NA; clone size: NA; V gene: TRBV9; CDR3 DNA: TGTGCCAGCAGCGCCATGGACACTCAAGAGACCCAGTACTTC; CDR3 protein: CASSAMDTQETQYF
J gene: TRBJ1-6; CDR3 length: 12; D gene: TRBD1; clone size: few; V gene: TRBV19; CDR3 DNA: TGTGCCAGCGACAGGGCTGGTTCACCCCTCCACTTT; CDR3 protein: CASDRAGSPLHF
J gene: TRBJ1-4; CDR3 length: 14; D gene: TRBD1; clone size: few; V gene: TRBV9; CDR3 DNA: TGTGCCAGCAGCGTTGTCGGACAGGGTGAAAAACTGTTTTTT; CDR3 protein: CASSVVGQGEKLFF
J gene: TRBJ1-2; CDR3 length: 15; D gene: NA; clone size: few; V gene: TRBV6-5; CDR3 DNA: TGTGCCAGCAGTCTAAGGCCCGCGGTGAGGGATGGCTACACCTTC; CDR3 protein: CASSLRPAVRDGYTF
J gene: TRBJ1-4; CDR3 length: 11; D gene: NA; clone size: NA; V gene: TRBV30; CDR3 DNA: TGTGCCTGGCGGGTAAATGAAAAACTGTTTTTT; CDR3 protein: CAWRVNEKLFF
J gene: TRBJ1-1; CDR3 length: 16; D gene: TRBD1; clone size: NA; V gene: TRBV5-1; CDR3 DNA: TGCGCCAGCAGCTTGGTCACAGGGGCGACGAACACTGAAGCTTTCTTT; CDR3 protein: CASSLVTGATNTEAFF
J gene: TRBJ2-7; CDR3 length: 15; D gene: NA; clone size: NA; V gene: TRBV5-1; CDR3 DNA: TGCGCCAGCAGCTTGTATCGGGGACTCCACTACGAGCAGTACTTC; CDR3 protein: CASSLYRGLHYEQYF
J gene: TRBJ1-2; CDR3 length: 13; D gene: TRBD1; clone size: NA; V gene: TRBV7-8; CDR3 DNA: TGTGCCAGCAGCTTAGGAGGGACAGGGGATTACACCTTC; CDR3 protein: CASSLGGTGDYTF
J gene: TRBJ2-7; CDR3 length: 16; D gene: TRBD2; clone size: NA; V gene: TRBV11-2; CDR3 DNA: TGTGCCAGCAGCTTAGGGGCGGGGGGGGCGTCCTACGAGCAGTACTTC; CDR3 protein: CASSLGAGGASYEQYF
J gene: TRBJ1-5; CDR3 length: 14; D gene: NA; clone size: few; V gene: TRBV6-1; CDR3 DNA: TGTGCCAGTAACCGGGACTCATACGGGCAGCCCCAGCATTTT; CDR3 protein: CASNRDSYGQPQHF
J gene: TRBJ2-1; CDR3 length: 12; D gene: NA; clone size: NA; V gene: TRBV7-2; CDR3 DNA: TGTGCCAGCAGCTTAAAACGGGGTGAGCAGTTCTTC; CDR3 protein: CASSLKRGEQFF
J gene: TRBJ1-1; CDR3 length: 13; D gene: NA; clone size: NA; V gene: TRBV9; CDR3 DNA: TGTGCCAGTAACAGGGAATGGAACACTGAAGCTTTCTTT; CDR3 protein: CASNREWNTEAFF
J gene: TRBJ1-2; CDR3 length: 12; D gene: NA; clone size: NA; V gene: TRBV2; CDR3 DNA: TGTGCCAGCAGAGAGGAAAACTATGGCTACACCTTC; CDR3 protein: CASREENYGYTF
J gene: TRBJ1-1; CDR3 length: 12; D gene: NA; clone size: NA; V gene: TRBV30; CDR3 DNA: TGTGCCTGGGGATTCGGGGGCACTGAAGCTTTCTTT; CDR3 protein: CAWGFGGTEAFF
J gene: TRBJ1-4; CDR3 length: 16; D gene: TRBD1; clone size: NA; V gene: TRBV27; CDR3 DNA: TGTGCCAGCAGTTTAACCCGCCAGGGGGCCGGAGAAAAACTGTTTTTT; CDR3 protein: CASSLTRQGAGEKLFF
J gene: TRBJ1-6; CDR3 length: 15; D gene: TRBD1; clone size: NA; V gene: TRBV6-1; CDR3 DNA: TGTGCCAGCAGCCACACAGGGGTCGGCGGCTCACCCCTCCACTTT; CDR3 protein: CASSHTGVGGSPLHF
J gene: TRBJ2-7; CDR3 length: 11; D gene: NA; clone size: NA; V gene: TRBV29-1; CDR3 DNA: TGCAGCGTAGTGGGGCTCTACGAGCAGTACTTC; CDR3 protein: CSVVGLYEQYF
J gene: TRBJ1-2; CDR3 length: 9; D gene: NA; clone size: NA; V gene: TRBV2; CDR3 DNA: TGTGCCAGCAAGGCGGTGGACACCTTC; CDR3 protein: CASKAVDTF
J gene: TRBJ2-7; CDR3 length: 20; D gene: TRBD1; clone size: NA; V gene: TRBV10-3; CDR3 DNA: TGTGCCATCCGCCGACTCGGACAGGGGATAGGTACGGGTCCCTCCTACGAGCAGTACTTC; CDR3 protein: CAIRRLGQGIGTGPSYEQYF
J gene: TRBJ2-3; CDR3 length: 15; D gene: TRBD2; clone size: NA; V gene: TRBV19; CDR3 DNA: TGTGCCAGTAGTATCCTAGCGGGGGGCACAGATACGCAGTATTTT; CDR3 protein: CASSILAGGTDTQYF